This T cell receptor beta chain was retrieved from a study of cytomegalovirus exposure and HLA in healthy donors. The method was immunoSEQ multiplex PCR; TCRdb's version includes in-frame clones alone and lacks a portion of them. The data show about 130,000 clones, just under 95% seen once. V dropped 6 bases and J dropped 5; count of bases not matched to a gene: 5. The CDR3 loop spans 13 amino acids. Germline CDR1 is MNHEY and CDR2 is SVGAGI. V usage is TRBV6-5 and J usage is TRBJ2-7, with 9 nucleotides matching TRBD1. The source material was PBMCs. The clonotype originates from a woman under 30 in good health and CMV-seronegative. This chain's CDR3 is CASRDRGPHEQYF. The CDR3 DNA sequence: TGTGCCAGCAGGGACAGGGGTCCCCACGAGCAGTACTTC.